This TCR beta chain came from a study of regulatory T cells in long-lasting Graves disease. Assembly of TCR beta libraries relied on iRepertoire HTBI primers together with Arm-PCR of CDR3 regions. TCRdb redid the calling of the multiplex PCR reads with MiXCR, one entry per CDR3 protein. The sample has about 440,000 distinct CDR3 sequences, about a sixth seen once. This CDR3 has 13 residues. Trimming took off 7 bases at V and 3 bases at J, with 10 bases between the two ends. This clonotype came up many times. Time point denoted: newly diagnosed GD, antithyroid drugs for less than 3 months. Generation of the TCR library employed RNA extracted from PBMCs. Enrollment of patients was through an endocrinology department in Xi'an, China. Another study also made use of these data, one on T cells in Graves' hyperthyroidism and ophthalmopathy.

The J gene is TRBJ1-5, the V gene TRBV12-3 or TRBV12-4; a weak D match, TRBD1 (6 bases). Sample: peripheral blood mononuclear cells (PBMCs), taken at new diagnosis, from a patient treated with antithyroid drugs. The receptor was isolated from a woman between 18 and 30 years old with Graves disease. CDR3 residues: CASTGQNNQPQHF. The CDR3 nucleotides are TGTGCCAGCACTGGACAGAACAATCAGCCCCAGCATTTT.